The 11 T cell receptor beta chains presented below share a single source sample, sequenced in a study of T cell responses to AZD1222 COVID-19 vaccine. Assay used: immunoSEQ multiplex PCR; TCRdb lists only in-frame clones, some missing. This table holds around 120,000 clones, about 91% found once. The sequencing here drew on peripheral blood, taken on day 0 of AZD1222 vaccination. These receptors all stem from an adult in good health.

V gene TRBV6-2 or TRBV6-3 combines with J gene TRBJ2-5; perhaps TRBD1 as D (5 bases). Trimming stripped 1 base from V and 0 bases from J, with 6 bases between. The germline V gene has CDR1 MNHEY and CDR2 SVGEGT. This CDR3 is built from 14 residues. The CDR3: CASSYLGDQETQYF. CDR3 in DNA: TGTGCCAGCAGTTACTTAGGGGACCAAGAGACCCAGTACTTC.

This clone was seen a single time. This chain links TRBV2 with TRBJ2-5; D unresolved. Germline V gene data show CDR1 as SNHLY and CDR2 as FYNNEI. This CDR3 spans 12 amino acids. Trimming shortened V by 2 bases and J by 5 bases, and 6 bases separated the two germline ends. Here the CDR3 reads CASSESGETQYF. For the CDR3, the DNA is TGTGCCAGCAGTGAAAGTGGGGAGACCCAGTACTTC. Full variable domain (outside the CDR3, taken from reference TRBV2 and TRBJ2-5): EPEVTQTPSHQVTQMGQEVILRCVPISNHLYFYWYRQILGQKVEFLVSFYNNEISEKSEIFDDQFSVERPDGSNFTLKIRSTKLEDSAMYFCASSESGETQYFGPGTRLLVL.

V gene TRBV3-1 (or the pseudogene TRBV3-2) combines with J gene TRBJ1-1; unclear D gene. Per germline, CDR1 LGHDT and CDR2 YNNKEL (reference sequence). V was cut by 4 bases and J by 1 base, with 10 bases left in between. CDR3 length: 14 amino acids. The CDR3 sequence: CASSLLQSNTEAFF. CDR3 coding DNA: TGTGCCAGCAGCCTGCTGCAGTCGAACACTGAAGCTTTCTTT.

The chain carries TRBV5-4 and TRBJ1-2; unclear D gene. The length of the CDR3 is 14 residues. The germline gives CDR1 SGHNT, CDR2 YYREEE (reference sequence). V was trimmed by 0 bases and J by 2 bases, leaving 8 bases between them. The CDR3, as DNA: TGTGCCAGCAGCTTGGATAGGAGAAACTATGGCTACACCTTC. Encoded protein: CASSLDRRNYGYTF.

The J gene is TRBJ2-6, the V gene TRBV7-9; a possible D gene is TRBD2 (5 bases). Per germline, CDR1 SEHNR and CDR2 FQNEAQ (reference sequence). V was pared by 7 bases and J by 4 bases, with 17 bases between. This CDR3 is built from 16 residues. The CDR3 DNA is TGTGCCAGCACCGAGCGGTCGCGTGGAGGGGCCAACGTCCTGACTTTC. This codes for CASTERSRGGANVLTF.

V usage is TRBV3-1 (or the pseudogene TRBV3-2) and J usage is TRBJ2-2, with D possibly TRBD1 on 5 matching bases. CDR3 size: 14 residues. Germline assignment: CDR1 LGHDT and CDR2 YNNKEL (reference sequence). Trimming stripped 2 bases from V and 1 base from J, with 5 bases between. The CDR3 here is CASSQRGNTGELFF. The CDR3, as DNA: TGTGCCAGCAGCCAAAGGGGGAACACCGGGGAGCTGTTTTTT.

This clone showed up just once. The chain carries TRBV28 and TRBJ1-2, with 9 bases that match TRBD1. The CDR3 consists of 13 residues. Germline V gene sequence: CDR1 MDHEN, CDR2 SYDVKM. Trimming cost V 11 bases and J 8 bases; bases outside gene matches: 12. The CDR3 nucleotides read TGTGCCTGGGGACAGGGACCTCTAAAGGGCTACACCTTC. It translates to CAWGQGPLKGYTF.

V and J are TRBV7-2 and TRBJ2-5; no definite D call. In germline, CDR1 is SGHTA, CDR2 FQGNSA. The CDR3 spans 13 residues. Trimming removed 1 base from V and 5 bases from J, with 8 bases in between. The CDR3 reads CASSLGVRETQYF. CDR3 bases: TGTGCCAGCAGCTTAGGGGTCAGGGAGACCCAGTACTTC.

The CDR3 DNA sequence: TGTGCCACCAGTGAAGGTGCGACAGTTCTTCCCAATGAGCAGTTCTTC. Protein: CATSEGATVLPNEQFF. The chain combines TRBV24-1 with TRBJ2-1; weak D call: TRBD1 (5 bases). Germline CDR1 is KGHDR and CDR2 is SFDVKD. CDR3 length equals 16 residues. V dropped 4 bases and J dropped 6 bases, with 18 bases sitting between them.

This clone was counted between two and nine times. The chain joins TRBV6-5 to TRBJ2-7, with D tentatively TRBD1 or TRBD2 (5 bases each). V lost 5 bases, J lost 6 bases, and 14 bases lay in between. The CDR3 consists of 13 residues. Per germline, CDR1 MNHEY and CDR2 SVGAGI. The CDR3 protein is CASSTGTGFEQYF. The CDR3 DNA is TGTGCCAGCAGTACCGGGACCGGATTCGAGCAGTACTTC.

The chain combines TRBV6-5 with TRBJ1-1; D call uncertain. The CDR3 is 11 residues long. Trimming cost V 8 bases and J 1 base, with 5 bases left between them. Germline V gives CDR1 MNHEY, CDR2 SVGAGI. This CDR3 reads CASHGNTEAFF. In nucleotides, the CDR3 is TGTGCCAGCCACGGGAACACTGAAGCTTTCTTT.